The entry below gives a single T cell receptor beta chain sequence along with its context. Trimming left V 6 bases short and J 0 bases short, with 12 bases between. Per the germline V gene, CDR1 is SNHLY and CDR2 is FYNNEI. The CDR3 is made up of 15 amino acids. Specified treatment: over 15 received Ad26.COV2.S at low or high dose, single or two shots; a few received placebo; per-sample allocation not given. Sampling was performed 63 days after the first vaccine or placebo injection. Aged 18-55 years, donor was enrolled in Boston around 2020. Libraries were prepared by immunoSEQ multiplex PCR; TCRdb keeps only in-frame clonotypes and omits some of them. The data contain 200,000 to 250,000 clones, 88% of them singletons. The record originates from a study of Ad26.COV2.S vaccination and SARS-CoV-2 variants. In the study overall: A participant enrolled in the COV1001 Ad26.COV2.S trial arm provided the sample. Dosing was one shot or two shots 56 days apart.

The sample here was peripheral blood, taken in a trial of Ad26.COV2.S vaccine versus placebo. The V and J genes are TRBV2 and TRBJ1-5; D remains unclear. This clonotype was obtained from a person aged 18-65 years who received the Ad26.COV2.S COVID-19 vaccine or a placebo. The CDR3 reads CASRETENSNQPQHF. The CDR3 DNA reads as TGTGCCAGCAGGGAAACCGAAAATAGCAATCAGCCCCAGCATTTT.